This TCR beta chain stems from a study of regulatory and conventional T cells in RAG deficiency. Details on this clone: Its antigen is still unknown.

Germline V CDR1 and CDR2: KGHSH, LQKENI. This CDR3 region has 14 residues. The V end lost 1 base, the J end lost 4 bases, and 10 bases lay between the germline ends. Genomic DNA came from blood conventional CD4+ T cells gated CD25-low CD127-high. Notes on the study in general: Shannon entropy was markedly lower and Simpson indices higher in RAG-deficient patients than control T-cell subsets. In Omenn syndrome, Treg and Tconv repertoires overlapped >75%. In Omenn syndrome, sorted "Tregs" may be peripherally activated cells. Treg unique TCR beta sequences were about 100-fold fewer in Omenn syndrome and CID/AS patients than controls.

Only in-frame clones appear in the TCRdb table, and some are missing; sequencing was by immunoSEQ multiplex PCR. The table has around 30,000 clones, over 90% seen once; the top ten hold under 0.2%. This same sample was also part of a study on regulatory T cells. That source notes: Primers: 52 TRBV forward and 13 TRBJ reverse.

Material: CD25- CD4+ T cells sorted from blood. The rearrangement joins TRBV18 to TRBJ1-2; maybe TRBD1 (5 bases). The sequence derives from a human donor in good health. CDR3: CASSPRGEVYGYTF. The CDR3 DNA reads as TGTGCCAGCTCACCACGGGGGGAGGTCTATGGCTACACCTTC.